Listed here are 24 T cell receptor beta chains from one sample, sequenced in a study of cytomegalovirus exposure and HLA in healthy donors. PCR primers comprised 60 Vbeta and 13 Jbeta primers. Sequenced by immunoSEQ multiplex PCR; TCRdb stores in-frame clones only, minus some. In the table there are approximately 170,000 clones, roughly 83% of which are singletons. The sequenced sample was PBMCs. The receptors come from a boy younger than 10 in good health and CMV-seronegative.

The rearrangement joins TRBV7-2 to TRBJ1-4; D is possibly TRBD1 (6 bases). V lost 2 bases to trimming and J lost 2 bases, with 6 bases between them. The CDR3 covers 14 residues. Germline V gene data show CDR1 as SGHTA and CDR2 as FQGNSA. The CDR3 nucleotides read TGTGCCAGCAGCTTAACAGGGACTAATGAAAAACTGTTTTTT. Translation gives CASSLTGTNEKLFF.

The CDR3 DNA reads TGTGCCAGCTCGACTGACCCGGGGGACCCCCAGCATTTT. Its protein is CASSTDPGDPQHF. The chain carries TRBV18 and TRBJ1-5; D may be TRBD1 (5 bases). The ends were cut back, 6 bases at V and 10 bases at J, with 16 bases in the middle. CDR3 size: 13 residues. The germline V gene has CDR1 KGHSH and CDR2 LQKENI.

The chain links TRBV21-1 to TRBJ1-2. TRBV21-1 is flagged as a pseudogene. This CDR3 contains 16 residues. The CDR3: CASSTPYREGPCGYTF. Here the CDR3 DNA reads TGTGCCAGCAGCACGCCTTATAGGGAGGGCCCGTGTGGCTACACCTTC.

The V and J genes are TRBV18 and TRBJ2-7; 10 bases map to TRBD2. This CDR3 comprises 16 residues. Germline-derived CDR1 and CDR2 are KGHSH and LQKENI. The J segment lost 0 bases and the V segment lost 3 bases, leaving 5 bases of the junction unmatched. In DNA, the CDR3 is TGTGCCAGCTCACCTGGACTAGCGGCGAGCTCCTACGAGCAGTACTTC. It is translated as CASSPGLAASSYEQYF.

This chain links TRBV5-6 with TRBJ2-7; possible D gene TRBD2, 6 bases. Germline V gene data show CDR1 as SGHDT and CDR2 as YYEEEE. This CDR3 spans 13 amino acids. Trimming took off 7 bases at V and 4 bases at J, with 15 bases between the two ends. The chain's CDR3 is CASEGSGGYEQYV. The CDR3 bases are TGTGCCAGCGAAGGAAGTGGGGGGTACGAGCAGTACGTC.

V and J are TRBV7-9 and TRBJ1-1, with no clear D. Germline CDR1 is SEHNR and CDR2 is FQNEAQ (reference sequence). V was clipped by 3 bases and J by 0 bases, with 2 bases between them. The CDR3 has 12 amino acids. The CDR3 DNA reads as TGTGCCAGCAGCTTCATGAACACTGAAGCTTTCTTT. Its translation is CASSFMNTEAFF.

This clone showed up just a few times. The V call is TRBV11-3, the J call TRBJ1-2; 11 nucleotides line up with TRBD1. V lost 5 bases to trimming and J lost 8 bases; unmatched junction nucleotides: 13. The CDR3 spans 16 residues. CDR1 is SGHNT, CDR2 YENEEA, per germline. For the CDR3, the DNA is TGTGCCAGCAGCCCAGATACCGGGACAGGGGGTTGGGGCTACACCTTC. Protein product: CASSPDTGTGGWGYTF.

This chain joins TRBV4-3 and TRBJ2-3, with 8 bases lining up with TRBD2. This CDR3 region has 16 residues. V lost 0 bases, J lost 3 bases, and 5 bases stayed unmatched. CDR1 and CDR2 (germline): LGHNA, YSLEER. CDR3 amino acids: CASSQEAGERTDTQYF. The CDR3 DNA is TGCGCCAGCAGCCAAGAAGCGGGAGAACGAACAGATACGCAGTATTTT.

The chain couples TRBV18 to TRBJ2-5; no firm D call. Between the trimmed V and J ends, which lost 0 bases and 3 bases, there was a span of 8 bases. CDR1 KGHSH and CDR2 LQKENI come from the germline V gene. This CDR3 contains 14 residues. The CDR3 bases are TGTGCCAGCTCACCACCGAGCCTTAAAGAGACCCAGTACTTC. It translates to CASSPPSLKETQYF.

In this sample, this clone turned up a few times. The chain employs TRBV6-5 and TRBJ2-7, with 7 bases that match TRBD1. V lost 5 bases, J lost 2 bases, and 6 bases stayed unmatched. The CDR3 length is 14 residues. The germline CDR1 and CDR2 sequences are MNHEY and SVGAGI. The CDR3 reads CASSPQQGAYEQYF. In DNA, the CDR3 is TGTGCCAGCAGTCCCCAGCAGGGGGCCTACGAGCAGTACTTC.

The CDR3 DNA follows: TGTGCCAGCAGCCCGAGGACTCCGGGATTGTACACAGATACGCAGTATTTT. This sequence encodes CASSPRTPGLYTDTQYF. The chain links TRBV7-2 to TRBJ2-3, with D maybe TRBD2 (5 bases). The CDR3 runs to 17 residues. The germline V gene encodes CDR1 SGHTA and CDR2 FQGNSA. Deletions cut 5 bases from V and 2 bases from J, with 20 bases between. The complete variable domain, with remaining parts taken from reference TRBV7-2 and TRBJ2-3, reads GAGVSQSPSNKVTEKGKDVELRCDPISGHTALYWYRQSLGQGLEFLIYFQGNSAPDKSGLPSDRFSAERTGGSVSTLTIQRTQQEDSAVYLCASSPRTPGLYTDTQYFGPGTRLTVL.

The chain couples TRBV7-8 to TRBJ1-4; 8 positions agree with TRBD1. J gave up 0 bases and V 3 bases, and 3 bases lay outside the gene matches. This CDR3 has 16 residues. The germline V gene has CDR1 SGHVS and CDR2 FQNEAQ. The CDR3 nucleotides are TGTGCCAGCAGCTTCGGACAGGGAGCAACTAATGAAAAACTGTTTTTT. This codes for CASSFGQGATNEKLFF.

CDR3 bases: TGTGCCAGCAGCAAGGGGGAGCCGTACAATGAGCAGTTCTTC. Protein: CASSKGEPYNEQFF. The chain combines TRBV25-1 with TRBJ2-1; D might be TRBD1 (6 bases). Deletions cut 6 bases from V and 4 bases from J, with 13 bases between. This CDR3 is built from 14 residues. Germline V gene data show CDR1 as MGHDK and CDR2 as SYGVNS. The full variable domain, rest sourced from reference TRBV25-1 and TRBJ2-1, is EADIYQTPRYLVIGTGKKITLECSQTMGHDKMYWYQQDPGMELHLIHYSYGVNSTEKGDLSSESTVSRIRTEHFPLTLESARPSHTSQYLCASSKGEPYNEQFFGPGTRLTVL.

The rearrangement joins TRBV19 to TRBJ1-3; D is possibly TRBD1 (5 bases). CDR1 is LNHDA and CDR2 is SQIVND in the germline V gene (reference sequence). The CDR3 is 14 amino acids. Between the trimmed V and J ends, which lost 9 bases and 1 base, there was a span of 13 bases. The CDR3 sequence: CARAQEPSGNTIYF. CDR3 DNA: TGTGCCAGAGCACAGGAACCTTCTGGAAACACCATATATTTT. Filled out from reference TRBV19 and TRBJ1-3, the complete variable domain reads DGGITQSPKYLFRKEGQNVTLSCEQNLNHDAMYWYRQDPGQGLRLIYYSQIVNDFQKGDIAEGYSVSREKKESFPLTVTSAQKNPTAFYLCARAQEPSGNTIYFGEGSWLTVV.

The genes are TRBV11-2 and TRBJ2-2; D gene uncertain. Looked up from germline, CDR1 is SGHAT and CDR2 is FQNNGV. The CDR3 extends over 15 amino acids. Between the trimmed V and J ends, which lost 5 bases and 6 bases, there was a span of 16 bases. The CDR3 spells CASSRPGRVAGELFF. CDR3 bases: TGTGCCAGCAGCCGACCGGGTCGAGTGGCCGGGGAGCTGTTTTTT.

The chain's CDR3 is CASSLTVPTDTQYF. In DNA, the CDR3 is TGTGCCAGCAGTTTGACAGTCCCTACAGATACGCAGTATTTT. The V gene is TRBV27, the J gene TRBJ2-3; tentatively, D is TRBD1 (5 bases). CDR1 MNHEY and CDR2 SMNVEV come from the germline V gene (reference sequence). The CDR3 sequence is 14 residues long. Trimming cost V 3 bases and J 3 bases, with 10 bases left between them.

This clone was recorded a few times. This chain connects TRBV5-1 to TRBJ1-4; no clear D gene. Germline CDR1 is SGHRS and CDR2 is YFSETQ. V was clipped by 4 bases and J by 0 bases, with 13 bases between them. CDR3 length: 16 residues. The CDR3 nucleotides read TGCGCCAGCAGCAACACAGCTTTTGCAACTAATGAAAAACTGTTTTTT. Translated: CASSNTAFATNEKLFF.

This clone has a handful of counts. The V and J genes are TRBV19 and TRBJ2-2, with 9 bases matching TRBD2. This CDR3 contains 15 residues. J was trimmed by 4 bases and V by 8 bases; bases with no gene match: 8. Per germline, CDR1 LNHDA and CDR2 SQIVND (reference sequence). CDR3 region: CASRVAGESTGELFF. The CDR3, as DNA: TGTGCCAGTCGAGTAGCGGGAGAATCCACCGGGGAGCTGTTTTTT.

The chain recombines TRBV5-4 with TRBJ2-1; 8 positions agree with TRBD2. In germline, CDR1 is SGHNT, CDR2 YYREEE (reference sequence). J was trimmed by 5 bases and V by 2 bases; bases with no gene match: 6. CDR3 length equals 15 residues. In nucleotides, the CDR3 is TGTGCCAGCAGCTTACTAGCGGAACTTAACAATGAGCAGTTCTTC. It specifies CASSLLAELNNEQFF.

The V and J genes are TRBV27 and TRBJ1-3; D unclear. This CDR3 comprises 14 residues. Germline V gene sequence: CDR1 MNHEY, CDR2 SMNVEV (reference sequence). V was cut by 5 bases and J by 0 bases, with 8 bases left in between. The CDR3 is CASSRSGSGNTIYF. Here the CDR3 DNA reads TGTGCCAGCAGTCGTTCAGGCTCTGGAAACACCATATATTTT.

The V gene is TRBV13, the J gene TRBJ2-1; 9 positions match TRBD2. The CDR3 has 15 amino acids. The trim removed 5 bases at V and 5 bases at J, leaving 7 bases unmatched. CDR1 and CDR2 from the germline V gene are PRHDT and FYEKMQ (reference sequence). The CDR3, as DNA: TGTGCCAGCAGCCCGACTAGCGGACCCAACAATGAGCAGTTCTTC. Translating it yields CASSPTSGPNNEQFF.

A single count supports this clone. The chain couples TRBV2 to TRBJ2-5, with D tentatively TRBD2 (5 bases). CDR1 SNHLY and CDR2 FYNNEI come from the germline V gene. The CDR3 covers 13 residues. V lost 4 bases and J 4 bases, leaving 10 bases between the germline ends. Here the CDR3 DNA reads TGTGCCAGCAGTGTAACTAGTGTAGAGACCCAGTACTTC. It yields the protein CASSVTSVETQYF.

This clone was counted only a few times. The chain links TRBV2 to TRBJ2-5, with D maybe TRBD2 (6 bases). From germline, CDR1 is SNHLY and CDR2 FYNNEI. Trimming removed 6 bases at V and 5 bases at J, with 16 bases between. CDR3 length: 14 amino acids. CDR3 loop: CASRGEAGLETQYF. The CDR3 bases are TGTGCCAGCAGGGGGGAGGCAGGGCTGGAGACCCAGTACTTC.

This clone was picked up one time. This rearrangement joins TRBV6-1 to TRBJ2-7; maybe TRBD1 (7 bases). The CDR3 sequence is 14 residues long. CDR1 MNHNS and CDR2 SASEGT come from the germline V gene. V lost 3 bases and J 6 bases, leaving 15 bases between the germline ends. Written as DNA, the CDR3 is TGTGCCAGCAGTGAGGGCGGGACAGTATCCGAGCAGTACTTC. Translation: CASSEGGTVSEQYF.